This TCR beta chain was obtained from a study of T cell clones after liver transplantation. Across the study: A pre-transplant mixed lymphocyte reaction with TCRbeta sequencing defined graft-donor-reactive clones followed in post-transplant blood.

Trimming cost V 3 bases and J 2 bases; bases outside gene matches: 6. CDR3 length: 16 amino acids. CDR1 and CDR2 (germline): SGHDN, FVKESK. Sequencing was performed with immunoSEQ multiplex PCR; in TCRdb, only in-frame clones are kept and a portion is missing. This sample has over 90,000 clones, with about 81% found just once. The sequence derives from a human patient who received a liver transplant. The graft donor may be the source of some T cells. The V gene is TRBV14, the J gene TRBJ2-3; 9 bases are shared with TRBD1. This material consisted of CD4+ T cells from blood, taken approximately 43 months after liver transplant. The CDR3 protein is CASSQGQGFATDTQYF. As DNA, the CDR3 is TGTGCCAGCAGCCAGGGACAGGGCTTCGCCACAGATACGCAGTATTTT.